This is a list of T cell receptor beta chains from one sample in a study of cytomegalovirus exposure and HLA in healthy donors. TCRdb's table, derived via immunoSEQ multiplex PCR, lists solely in-frame clones and lacks some. Of some 170,000 clones in the sample, approximately 76% were seen once. The sequenced sample was PBMCs. The receptor source for this set is a man aged 55 to 70 in good health and CMV-seronegative. CDR3s include the opening cysteine and the closing phenylalanine or tryptophan. The order of the fields is V gene, J gene, CDR3 protein.

v_call: TRBV6-5
j_call: TRBJ2-7
cdr3_aa: CASTRGTGSVEQYF

v_call: TRBV2
j_call: TRBJ2-3
cdr3_aa: CANQRESTDTQYF

v_call: TRBV30
j_call: TRBJ1-1
cdr3_aa: CAWKSGHTEAFF

v_call: TRBV11-2
j_call: TRBJ1-2
cdr3_aa: CASSYGQGGYGYTF

v_call: TRBV6-5
j_call: TRBJ1-1
cdr3_aa: CASTGVTEAFF

v_call: TRBV30
j_call: TRBJ1-2
cdr3_aa: CAWSVVLGGYGYTF

v_call: TRBV28
j_call: TRBJ1-6
cdr3_aa: CASSPRGGVSPLHF

v_call: TRBV27
j_call: TRBJ1-6
cdr3_aa: CASSDRPNSPLHF

v_call: TRBV12-5
j_call: TRBJ2-5
cdr3_aa: CASGDSAQETQYF

v_call: TRBV13
j_call: TRBJ2-2
cdr3_aa: CASRLRQGGNTGELFF

v_call: TRBV30
j_call: TRBJ1-1
cdr3_aa: CAWSTGTTDTEAFF

v_call: TRBV5-4
j_call: TRBJ2-7
cdr3_aa: CASSLPGAEQYF

v_call: TRBV28
j_call: TRBJ2-7
cdr3_aa: CASSWGQGATYEQYF

v_call: TRBV30
j_call: TRBJ2-2
cdr3_aa: CAWIQGAGELFF

v_call: TRBV5-4
j_call: TRBJ2-3
cdr3_aa: CASSLGGQGTHTQYF

v_call: TRBV18
j_call: TRBJ2-7
cdr3_aa: CASSPMDSSYEQYF

v_call: TRBV10-3
j_call: TRBJ2-7
cdr3_aa: CAISDSNRVSYEQYF

v_call: TRBV19
j_call: TRBJ2-1
cdr3_aa: CASSIPGLAAGREQFF

v_call: TRBV6-5
j_call: TRBJ1-2
cdr3_aa: CASGGAGSNYGYTF

v_call: TRBV7-9
j_call: TRBJ2-7
cdr3_aa: CSSSSGLEQYF

v_call: TRBV11-2
j_call: TRBJ2-7
cdr3_aa: CASSPKTSGSYEQYF

v_call: TRBV6-5
j_call: TRBJ2-5
cdr3_aa: CASSYSTGVAWETQYF

v_call: TRBV30
j_call: TRBJ2-2
cdr3_aa: CAWSRTQASGLFF

v_call: TRBV7-2
j_call: TRBJ2-3
cdr3_aa: CASSLGGQVDTQYF

v_call: TRBV29-1
j_call: TRBJ2-3
cdr3_aa: CSVIYQGADTQYF

v_call: TRBV28
j_call: TRBJ1-5
cdr3_aa: CASSLKLRQPQHF

v_call: TRBV7-2
j_call: TRBJ2-1
cdr3_aa: CASSLVLAGEGYNEQFF

v_call: TRBV29-1
j_call: TRBJ2-2
cdr3_aa: CSVDGVQGQGTRELFF

v_call: TRBV6-6
j_call: TRBJ1-5
cdr3_aa: CASRIRDIGYRPQHF

v_call: TRBV29-1
j_call: TRBJ2-5
cdr3_aa: CARGGGLTQETQYF

v_call: TRBV7-8
j_call: TRBJ2-3
cdr3_aa: CASSLVLAPVTDTQYF

v_call: TRBV10-3
j_call: TRBJ2-7
cdr3_aa: CAISAQDREYEQYF

v_call: TRBV5-5
j_call: TRBJ1-2
cdr3_aa: CASHEDSNYGYTF

v_call: TRBV2
j_call: TRBJ1-5
cdr3_aa: CATRDRGNQPQHF